A selection of T cell receptor beta chains follows, all from one sample in a study of graft-versus-host responses after intestinal transplantation. Using immunoSEQ multiplex PCR, the repertoire was profiled, and TCRdb retains in-frame clones only, with some absent. The sample yields under 150,000 clones, approximately 90% seen once. The antigens these receptors bind are not known. This sample comprised unstimulated CD4+ T cells sorted from spleen or lymph node cells, obtained before intestinal transplant. These receptor sequences come from a human donor who received an intestinal transplant. Each CDR3 is given with its conserved first and last residue. D genes are given only for firm matches. The size entry is marked missing in some rows and otherwise reads once, few, many or a size class.

CASSRQGVGELFF	TGTGCCAGCAGCCGACAGGGAGTTGGGGAGCTGTTTTTT	TRBD1	TRBJ2-2	NA	TRBV7-9
CASTYTGVEGYTF	TGTGCCAGCACCTATACAGGGGTTGAAGGCTACACCTTC	TRBD1	TRBJ1-2	few	TRBV2
CASSVAGPSQETQYF	TGTGCCAGCAGCGTCGCGGGACCGAGCCAAGAGACCCAGTACTTC	NA	TRBJ2-5	NA	TRBV9
CASSLASGRANNEQFF	TGCGCCAGCAGCTTGGCTAGCGGGAGGGCCAACAATGAGCAGTTCTTC	TRBD2	TRBJ2-1	NA	TRBV5-1
CASSLRASYEQFF	TGTGCCAGCAGTTTAAGAGCTAGTTATGAGCAGTTCTTC	NA	TRBJ2-1	NA	TRBV28
CAWSVRNAGTAFF	TGTGCCTGGAGTGTAAGGAACGCGGGGACGGCTTTCTTT	NA	TRBJ1-1	few	TRBV30
CASTTGTGVYNEQFF	TGTGCCAGCACCACCGGGACAGGGGTATACAATGAGCAGTTCTTC	TRBD1	TRBJ2-1	NA	TRBV5-4
CASSKQGEETQYF	TGTGCCAGCAGTAAGCAGGGTGAAGAGACCCAGTACTTC	NA	TRBJ2-5	NA	TRBV2
CASSVVGGGAADTQYF	TGTGCCAGCAGCGTAGTAGGCGGGGGGGCCGCAGATACGCAGTATTTT	TRBD2	TRBJ2-3	NA	TRBV9
CAINADSNYGYTF	TGTGCCATCAACGCGGACTCTAACTATGGCTACACCTTC	NA	TRBJ1-2	NA	TRBV10-3
CSVEDKPGVIHNEQFF	TGCAGCGTTGAAGATAAGCCAGGGGTGATCCACAATGAGCAGTTCTTC	NA	TRBJ2-1	NA	TRBV29-1
CSALRGATEAFF	TGCAGCGCCCTTCGGGGGGCCACTGAAGCTTTCTTT	NA	TRBJ1-1	NA	TRBV29-1
CAIQVALYNEQFF	TGTGCCATTCAGGTAGCGCTATACAATGAGCAGTTCTTC	NA	TRBJ2-1	NA	TRBV10-3
CASSPRLAPMNTEAFF	TGTGCCAGTAGTCCCCGCCTCGCTCCTATGAACACTGAAGCTTTCTTT	NA	TRBJ1-1	NA	TRBV19
CAITSARVGTGGEYGYTF	TGTGCCATCACGTCCGCACGAGTAGGGACAGGGGGCGAATATGGCTACACCTTC	TRBD1	TRBJ1-2	NA	TRBV10-3
CASSLQGNMDTQYF	TGCGCCAGCAGCTTGCAGGGGAACATGGATACGCAGTATTTT	NA	TRBJ2-3	NA	TRBV5-1
CASSEAGGGTSTDTQYF	TGCGCCAGCAGTGAGGCAGGGGGTGGAACTAGCACAGATACGCAGTATTTT	TRBD1	TRBJ2-3	NA	TRBV10-2
CASSMTGSRGYGYTF	TGTGCCAGTAGTATGACAGGTTCACGTGGATATGGCTACACCTTC	NA	TRBJ1-2	NA	TRBV19
CASRTPNRLGTEAFF	TGTGCCAGCAGGACTCCTAACCGACTCGGCACTGAAGCTTTCTTT	NA	TRBJ1-1	NA	TRBV2
CASSQDNSRETQYF	TGTGCCAGCAGCCAAGATAATTCGCGTGAGACCCAGTACTTC	NA	TRBJ2-5	NA	TRBV4-2